This entry lists 11 T cell receptor beta chains sequenced from one sample in a study of cytomegalovirus exposure and HLA in healthy donors. The PCR had 60 Vbeta and 13 Jbeta primers. The table came from immunoSEQ multiplex PCR; TCRdb's copy has only in-frame clones and leaves some out. Recorded for this sample: 68,000 or so clones. The specimen sequenced was PBMCs. These receptors came from a boy between 5 and 17 years old in good health and CMV-seronegative.

The rearrangement links TRBV30 to TRBJ1-1; TRBD1 is a possible D gene (5 bases). The CDR3 totals 12 residues. Per the germline V gene, CDR1 is GTSNPN and CDR2 is SVGIG (reference sequence). CDR3 protein: CARQQMNTEAFF. CDR3 nucleotides: TGTGCGCGACAGCAAATGAACACTGAAGCTTTCTTT. The entire variable domain, with the rest obtained from reference TRBV30 and TRBJ1-1, is as follows: SQTIHQWPATLVQPVGSPLSLECTVEGTSNPNLYWYRQAAGRGLQLLFYSVGIGQISSEVPQNLSASRPQDRQFILSSKKLLLSDSGFYLCARQQMNTEAFFGQGTRLTVV.

This chain uses TRBV6-5 with TRBJ2-5, with D possibly being TRBD1 (6 bases). The J call is uncertain, as TRBJ2-7 better fits the DNA end. Germline-derived CDR1 and CDR2 are MNHEY and SVGAGI. This CDR3 has 15 residues. CDR3 protein: CASSPGMGATYEQYF. The CDR3, as DNA: TGTGCCAGCAGTCCTGGCATGGGGGCGACCTACGAGCAGTACTTC.

This chain links TRBV30 with TRBJ2-5, with 8 bases that match TRBD1. The V and J ends lost 3 bases and 1 base, in that order; junction bases with no gene match: 4. The CDR3 has 14 residues. Germline values: CDR1 GTSNPN, CDR2 SVGIG (reference sequence). The CDR3 reads CAWRDRGPQETQYF. The CDR3 DNA sequence: TGTGCCTGGAGAGACAGGGGCCCCCAAGAGACCCAGTACTTC.

This rearrangement joins TRBV7-2 to TRBJ2-1; 9 nucleotides match TRBD1. V lost 5 bases and J lost 4; bases outside the gene matches: 6. The CDR3 runs 15 residues. Looked up from germline, CDR1 is SGHTA and CDR2 is FQGNSA. As DNA, the CDR3 is TGTGCCAGCAGCGTCGACAGGGGGTTGTACAATGAGCAGTTCTTC. This encodes CASSVDRGLYNEQFF.

This chain uses TRBV7-8 with TRBJ1-3; tentatively, D is TRBD1 (6 bases). This CDR3 contains 14 residues. Trimming pared 8 bases from V and 1 base from J, leaving 12 bases between. The germline V gene has CDR1 SGHVS and CDR2 FQNEAQ. CDR3 sequence: CASALGGSGNTIYF. In DNA form, the CDR3 reads TGTGCCAGCGCTCTAGGGGGTTCTGGAAACACCATATATTTT.

The rearrangement links TRBV30 to TRBJ1-2; no firm D call. V lost 0 bases and J lost 4, with 6 bases in between. This CDR3 is 12 amino acids long. From germline, CDR1 is GTSNPN and CDR2 SVGIG (reference sequence). CDR3 amino acids: CAWSVNFYGYTF. The CDR3, as DNA: TGTGCCTGGAGTGTAAACTTCTATGGCTACACCTTC.

This chain connects TRBV19 to TRBJ2-7, with 8 bases fitting TRBD2. Germline V gene sequence: CDR1 LNHDA, CDR2 SQIVND (reference sequence). V was clipped by 2 bases and J by 3 bases; unmatched bases: 6. CDR3 length equals 15 residues. The CDR3 nucleotides are TGTGCCAGTAGTATACCGGGAGGGGGAAGCTACGAGCAGTACTTC. Encoded protein: CASSIPGGGSYEQYF.

The rearrangement uses TRBV29-1 and TRBJ2-7, with 7 bases aligning to TRBD2. This CDR3 comprises 14 residues. V gave up 5 bases and J gave up 5 bases; unmatched junction bases: 12. Germline loops: CDR1 SQVTM, CDR2 ANQGSEA. DNA for the CDR3: TGCAGCGTTCAGTTTGGTAGCGGGCCCAACGAGCAGTACTTC. Translating it yields CSVQFGSGPNEQYF.

The chain recombines TRBV29-1 with TRBJ1-1; the D gene is possibly TRBD1 (5 bases). The CDR3 loop spans 12 amino acids. Germline V lookup: CDR1 SQVTM, CDR2 ANQGSEA. Between the trimmed V and J ends, which lost 7 bases and 4 bases, there was a span of 13 bases. CDR3 amino acids: CSAQGPGTEAFF. In DNA form, the CDR3 reads TGCAGCGCCCAGGGCCCGGGCACTGAAGCTTTCTTT.

The chain joins TRBV11-3 to TRBJ2-2, with D maybe TRBD2 (6 bases). The CDR3 contains 12 residues. Germline V gene lookup returns CDR1 SGHNT and CDR2 YENEEA. Trimming removed 5 bases from V and 7 bases from J, with 8 bases in between. CDR3 coding DNA: TGTGCCAGCAGCGGAGGGATCGGGGAGCTGTTTTTT. As protein: CASSGGIGELFF.

The rearrangement joins TRBV9 to TRBJ2-1; D is possibly TRBD1 (6 bases). The CDR3 consists of 15 residues. The ends were cut back, 3 bases at V and 0 bases at J, with 10 bases in the middle. Germline CDR1 reads SGDLS; CDR2 reads YYNGEE. The CDR3 loop reads CASSAGQNSYNEQFF. CDR3 bases: TGTGCCAGCAGCGCTGGACAGAACTCCTACAATGAGCAGTTCTTC.